This TCR beta chain was identified during a study of cytomegalovirus exposure and HLA in healthy donors. Deletions cut 0 bases from V and 0 bases from J, with 9 bases between. Germline V gene sequence: CDR1 KGHSY, CDR2 FQNENV. CDR3 length: 15 residues. The PCR was carried out with 60 Vbeta primers and 13 Jbeta primers. Clones were read by immunoSEQ multiplex PCR, and TCRdb kept only the in-frame ones, dropping some. The sample holds 90,000 to 130,000 clones, roughly four fifths seen once. Sequences were obtained from PBMCs. J is TRBJ2-7 and V is TRBV16, with TRBD1 as a possible D gene (5 bases). The sequence was obtained from a man younger than 45 in good health and CMV-seropositive. The CDR3 sequence: CASSQSPGISYEQYF. The CDR3, as DNA: TGTGCCAGCAGCCAATCCCCAGGGATCTCCTACGAGCAGTACTTC.